This T cell receptor (beta chain) was recovered during a study of blood T cells in healthy people across ages. A second PCR, run for roughly 7 to 11 cycles, used a sample-barcoded 5' primer plus a J-beta primer mix. TCRdb redid the calling of the 5' RACE reads with MiXCR, one entry per CDR3 protein. The table includes almost 1 million distinct CDR3 sequences, 51% detected once. The source is a woman aged 55-70 years in good health. The specimen sequenced was blood.

CDR3 protein: CASSPASGRYEQYF. For the CDR3, the DNA is TGTGCCAGTAGCCCTGCTAGCGGGAGATACGAGCAGTACTTC. This chain uses TRBV19 with TRBJ2-7; 10 nucleotides agree with TRBD2. V lost 6 bases, J lost 4 bases, and 6 bases stayed unmatched. Per germline, CDR1 LNHDA and CDR2 SQIVND (reference sequence). The CDR3 spans 14 residues.